These 27 T cell receptor beta chains originate from one sample sequenced in a study of CXCR3-negative and CXCR3-positive naive CD8 T cells. Preparation of TRB cDNA libraries relied on 5' RACE carrying UMI labels. No DNA is given; TCRdb re-called the 5' RACE reads and lists each CDR3 protein once. The table lists under 85,000 distinct CDR3 sequences, with around 1.5% in the top ten. The sequenced material came from naive CXCR3- CD8+ T cells from blood. Documented subset: CD45RO-CCR7+CD27+CD95- naive CD8+ T cells lacking CXCR3 (TNR3-). These receptor sequences come from a human donor in good health. Some clones in this sample may be carry-over from other donors' samples.

CDR3 in amino acids: CASSVGEPAYEQYF. This chain links TRBV9 with TRBJ2-7; TCRdb returns TRBD1, unconfirmable since there is no DNA. CDR3 length equals 14 residues. Germline CDR1 reads SGDLS; CDR2 reads YYNGEE.

The gene calls are TRBV20-1 and TRBJ2-7; TCRdb's D call, TRBD2, is unchecked because there is no DNA. CDR1 DFQATT and CDR2 SNEGSKA come from the germline V gene (reference sequence). The CDR3 extends over 15 amino acids. The CDR3 protein is CSARERGVVSYEQYF.

The chain joins TRBV7-3 to TRBJ2-1. The CDR3 loop spans 14 amino acids. Germline-derived CDR1 and CDR2 are SGHTA and FQGTGA. The CDR3 region is CASSFTASYNEQFF.

The chain links TRBV6-2 or TRBV6-3 to TRBJ2-7; as DNA is missing, the TRBD2 call by TCRdb cannot be tested. The CDR3 has 13 amino acids. CDR1 MNHEY and CDR2 SVGEGT come from the germline V gene. CDR3 region: CASSYKSRAEQYF.

J is TRBJ2-1 and V is TRBV14. Germline V gives CDR1 SGHDN, CDR2 FVKESK. This CDR3 spans 14 amino acids. CDR3 region: CASSRREYYGEQFF.

The chain employs TRBV27 and TRBJ2-7; the D gene TCRdb calls, TRBD2, cannot be checked with no DNA. The CDR3 length is 14 residues. From germline, CDR1 is MNHEY and CDR2 SMNVEV (reference sequence). CDR3 region: CASRPLAGVHEQYF.

The genes are TRBV23-1 and TRBJ2-5; the D gene TCRdb calls, TRBD1, cannot be checked with no DNA. TRBV23-1 is classed as an ORF, of uncertain function. CDR3 length: 12 amino acids. The CDR3 is CALPGDGETQYF.

V is TRBV29-1 and J is TRBJ2-1; absent DNA, TCRdb's TRBD1 call cannot be checked. The germline gives CDR1 SQVTM, CDR2 ANQGSEA. The CDR3 consists of 14 residues. CDR3 sequence reads: CSVVSGAQYNEQFF.

V is TRBV7-9 and J is TRBJ2-2. The CDR3 contains 12 residues. Germline lookup yields CDR1 SEHNR and CDR2 FQNEAQ (reference sequence). The CDR3 is CASTFSGGELFF.

V usage is TRBV5-1 and J usage is TRBJ2-3. The CDR3 is made up of 13 amino acids. Germline V lookup: CDR1 SGHRS, CDR2 YFSETQ. This CDR3 is CASGSGHTDTQYF. The entire variable domain, with the rest obtained from reference TRBV5-1 and TRBJ2-3, is as follows: KAGVTQTPRYLIKTRGQQVTLSCSPISGHRSVSWYQQTPGQGLQFLFEYFSETQRNKGNFPGRFSGRQFSNSRSEMNVSTLELGDSALYLCASGSGHTDTQYFGPGTRLTVL.

This chain connects TRBV29-1 to TRBJ1-2; with no DNA, the TCRdb D assignment of TRBD1 cannot be verified. The CDR3 sequence is 12 residues long. Germline loops: CDR1 SQVTM, CDR2 ANQGSEA. The CDR3 sequence: CSVPSTGVGYTF.

The rearrangement links TRBV7-9 to TRBJ1-2; TCRdb's D call, TRBD1, is unchecked because there is no DNA. The CDR3 is 14 residues long. Germline CDR1 reads SEHNR; CDR2 reads FQNEAQ (reference sequence). The CDR3 protein is CASSLAAGVDGYTF.

The chain joins TRBV14 to TRBJ1-5; as DNA is missing, the TRBD1 call by TCRdb cannot be tested. Germline loops: CDR1 SGHDN, CDR2 FVKESK. This CDR3 is built from 17 residues. CDR3 sequence: CASSQGDRGRSGQPQHF.

This sequence joins TRBV11-2 and TRBJ1-1; TCRdb calls TRBD1, which cannot be checked without DNA. The CDR3 runs 13 residues. Germline V gives CDR1 SGHAT, CDR2 FQNNGV. This CDR3 reads CASSEGGSTEAFF.

The rearrangement uses TRBV28 and TRBJ1-5; TCRdb gives TRBD1 as the D gene, but with no DNA this cannot be confirmed. Germline V gives CDR1 MDHEN, CDR2 SYDVKM. The CDR3 is 14 residues long. This CDR3 reads CASSPGQNNQPQHF.

The chain uses TRBV15 and TRBJ1-2; the D gene TCRdb calls, TRBD1, cannot be checked with no DNA. Per the germline V gene, CDR1 is LNHNV and CDR2 is YYDKDF (reference sequence). The CDR3 contains 17 residues. This CDR3 is CATSRDSKGAYASGYTF.

The chain joins TRBV5-1 to TRBJ2-7; the TRBD1 assignment by TCRdb is unverifiable without DNA. CDR3 length: 14 residues. Germline V gene sequence: CDR1 SGHRS, CDR2 YFSETQ. CDR3 in amino acids: CASSLEPGTYEQYF.

V and J are TRBV18 and TRBJ1-4; TCRdb returns TRBD1, unconfirmable since there is no DNA. Germline CDR1 and CDR2: KGHSH and LQKENI. This CDR3 spans 15 amino acids. The CDR3 protein is CASSPPGTGDEKLFF.

V and J are TRBV28 and TRBJ2-7. CDR1 and CDR2 (germline): MDHEN, SYDVKM. The CDR3 contains 14 residues. The CDR3 reads CASSFGIGAYEQYF.

The chain couples TRBV14 to TRBJ1-5; absent DNA, TCRdb's TRBD1 call cannot be checked. This CDR3 region has 13 residues. Germline-derived CDR1 and CDR2 are SGHDN and FVKESK. Here the CDR3 reads CASSQGHLGPQHF.

The chain employs TRBV6-2 or TRBV6-3 and TRBJ2-7. Germline CDR1 MNHEY, CDR2 SVGEGT. The CDR3 contains 15 residues. Here the CDR3 reads CASSSPRDGSYEQYF.

V and J are TRBV9 and TRBJ2-5; TCRdb's assignment of TRBD2 cannot be checked, as there is no DNA. This CDR3 contains 17 residues. CDR1 and CDR2 from the germline V gene are SGDLS and YYNGEE. The CDR3 protein is CASSDGGGGRGQETQYF.

The chain recombines TRBV5-1 with TRBJ2-1; TCRdb's D call of TRBD2 is untestable without DNA. Per the germline V gene, CDR1 is SGHRS and CDR2 is YFSETQ. The CDR3 extends over 15 amino acids. CDR3 sequence: CASTNSGSGYNEQFF.

V usage is TRBV10-3 and J usage is TRBJ2-2; lacking DNA, the TRBD2 call made by TCRdb goes unchecked. This CDR3 is 20 amino acids long. Looked up from germline, CDR1 is ENHRY and CDR2 is SYGVKD. The CDR3 loop is CAISESPSVLYARNTGELFF.

The chain employs TRBV7-9 and TRBJ1-6. Germline-derived CDR1 and CDR2 are SEHNR and FQNEAQ (reference sequence). The CDR3 totals 13 residues. This CDR3 reads CASSDSGLAPLHF. The full variable domain, rest sourced from reference TRBV7-9 and TRBJ1-6, is DTGVSQNPRHKITKRGQNVTFRCDPISEHNRLYWYRQTLGQGPEFLTYFQNEAQLEKSRLLSDRFSAERPKGSFSTLEIQRTEQGDSAMYLCASSDSGLAPLHFGNGTRLTVT.

The V gene is TRBV12-3 or TRBV12-4, the J gene TRBJ1-4; as DNA is missing, the TRBD1 call by TCRdb cannot be tested. The CDR3 is 14 residues long. The CDR3 spells CASSDRGANEKLFF.

The chain uses TRBV7-6 and TRBJ2-7. The germline V gene has CDR1 SGHVS and CDR2 FNYEAQ. This CDR3 region has 13 residues. The CDR3 sequence is CASSADETYEQYF. Supplemented by reference TRBV7-6 and TRBJ2-7, the full variable domain reads GAGVSQSPRYKVTKRGQDVALRCDPISGHVSLYWYRQALGQGPEFLTYFNYEAQQDKSGLPNDRFSAERPEGSISTLTIQRTEQRDSAMYRCASSADETYEQYFGPGTRLTVT.